Following are 14 T cell receptor beta chains from one sample sequenced in a study of vaccination and CD4 T cells after COVID-19. The antigens of these receptors remain unknown. An Oncomine TCR Beta short-read assay was used to sequence the DNA from cultured CD4+ T cells. MiXCR, run by TCRdb on the PCR reads, gives a single entry per CDR3 protein. Of under 20,000 distinct CDR3 sequences listed, less than 70% are singletons. Treatment indicated: approximately 10-day PBMC culture with coronavirus spike peptide pools or control peptides (ViraFEST assay). Sequenced sample: CD4+ T cells from blood, cultured in vitro. The receptors originated from a human donor who had recovered from COVID-19.

This clonotype occurred once. This sequence joins TRBV6-2 or TRBV6-3 and TRBJ2-1; D is unclear. V gave up 0 bases and J gave up 8 bases, with 11 bases separating them. The CDR3 has 14 residues. The germline CDR1 and CDR2 sequences are MNHEY and SVGEGT. The CDR3 sequence is CASSYSSLLDEQFF. The CDR3 coding sequence is TGTGCCAGCAGTTACTCTAGCCTATTGGATGAGCAGTTCTTC.

The genes are TRBV6-2 or TRBV6-3 and TRBJ2-1; 9 bases are a match to TRBD1. The V gene's germline CDR1 is MNHEY and CDR2 SVGEGT. The V gene end was trimmed by 7 bases and the J gene end by 7 bases; junction bases not matched to a gene: 14. The CDR3 covers 16 residues. The CDR3 coding sequence is TGTGCCAGCAAGGACGGGGGGACAGGGATAACGAATGAGCAGTTCTTC. It translates to CASKDGGTGITNEQFF.

Notes on this clonotype: One end of the junction fails to match germline, which may point to a read error. The CDR3 coding sequence is TGTGCCAGCAACCAAGGGGCTTCACCCCCCCACTTT. It translates to CASNQGASPPHF. J is TRBJ1-6 and V is TRBV11-2; the D gene is possibly TRBD1 (5 bases). The CDR3 consists of 12 residues. CDR1 is SGHAT, CDR2 FQNNGV, per germline.

The V and J genes are TRBV6-5 and TRBJ2-5; TRBD2 aligns across 9 bases. CDR3 length: 19 amino acids. Germline V gene lookup returns CDR1 MNHEY and CDR2 SVGAGI. Trimming took 1 base from V and 1 from J; bases not matched to a gene: 13. CDR3 sequence: CASSYWNPRGRASQETQYF. CDR3 in DNA: TGTGCCAGCAGTTACTGGAACCCCCGCGGGAGGGCCTCCCAAGAGACCCAGTACTTC.

The chain combines TRBV19 with TRBJ1-2; D perhaps matches TRBD1 (6 bases). Germline CDR1 and CDR2: LNHDA and SQIVND (reference sequence). Trimming removed 2 bases at V and 4 bases at J, with 11 bases between. This CDR3 is built from 14 residues. This CDR3 reads CASSITGASYGYTF. In DNA, the CDR3 is TGTGCCAGTAGTATAACGGGGGCCAGCTATGGCTACACCTTC.

The V call is TRBV19, the J call TRBJ1-2, with D perhaps matching TRBD1 (5 bases). Germline V gene data show CDR1 as LNHDA and CDR2 as SQIVND (reference sequence). The CDR3 extends over 15 amino acids. V lost 3 bases, J lost 4 bases, and 15 bases lay in between. The CDR3 nucleotides are TGTGCCAGTAGTATGGTGGCAGCTGGGGGCTATGGCTACACCTTC. Protein product: CASSMVAAGGYGYTF.

The chain uses TRBV6-1 and TRBJ2-2; 10 nucleotides agree with TRBD1. The V and J ends lost 7 bases and 5 bases, in that order; junction bases with no gene match: 10. The CDR3 totals 16 residues. Looked up from germline, CDR1 is MNHNS and CDR2 is SASEGT. For the CDR3, the DNA is TGTGCCAGCACTGACCGTTGGGGACAGGGGACCGGGGAGCTGTTTTTT. Protein: CASTDRWGQGTGELFF.

The sample holds a few counts of this clonotype. The V and J genes are TRBV20-1 and TRBJ1-2, with 7 bases matching TRBD1. From germline, CDR1 is DFQATT and CDR2 SNEGSKA (reference sequence). There are 14 residues in the CDR3. The CDR3: CRATTGVANYGYTF. The CDR3 region has the DNA TGCAGAGCCACTACAGGGGTAGCTAACTATGGCTACACCTTC.

This clonotype was observed once. The CDR3 nucleotides are TGTGCCACCAGCGCCCGACAGGGCAACTATGGCTACACCTTC. Its protein product is CATSARQGNYGYTF. V and J are TRBV24-1 and TRBJ1-2, with TRBD1 identical over 7 bases. This CDR3 has 14 residues. The trim removed 7 bases at V and 2 bases at J, leaving 6 bases unmatched. The germline CDR1 and CDR2 sequences are KGHDR and SFDVKD.

This clonotype was seen only a few times. CDR3 loop: CATRLGGSGVQETQYF. DNA of the CDR3: TGTGCCACCCGGCTCGGCGGTAGCGGAGTCCAAGAGACCCAGTACTTC. The chain links TRBV15 to TRBJ2-5, with a possible D match to TRBD2 (6 bases). The CDR3 sequence is 16 residues long. V shed 8 bases and J shed 1 base, with 20 bases lying between them. Germline V gene lookup returns CDR1 LNHNV and CDR2 YYDKDF (reference sequence).

This clonotype has only a few counts. The chain couples TRBV27 to TRBJ1-2, with 8 bases aligning to TRBD1. There are 13 residues in the CDR3. Losses at the gene ends were 2 bases for V and 8 bases for J; bases not matched to a gene: 4. Germline CDR1 reads MNHEY; CDR2 reads SMNVEV (reference sequence). This chain's CDR3 is CASSLQGARGYTF. The CDR3 DNA reads as TGTGCCAGCAGTTTACAGGGGGCTCGAGGCTACACCTTC.

This clonotype was observed a handful of times. The V and J genes are TRBV19 and TRBJ2-5; TRBD2 agrees at 8 bases. V shed 4 bases, J shed 5 bases, and the junction held 9 bases outside the gene matches. Germline lookup yields CDR1 LNHDA and CDR2 SQIVND (reference sequence). This CDR3 comprises 15 residues. The CDR3 DNA reads as TGTGCCAGTAGTACGTGGACGGGAGGGCAGGAGACCCAGTACTTC. Encoded protein: CASSTWTGGQETQYF.

This chain connects TRBV5-1 to TRBJ1-1, with D uncertain. V was pared by 0 bases and J by 1 base, with 10 bases between. Germline values: CDR1 SGHRS, CDR2 YFSETQ. This CDR3 has 15 amino acids. CDR3 loop: CASSLASATNTEAFF. In nucleotides, the CDR3 is TGCGCCAGCAGCTTGGCGTCAGCAACGAACACTGAAGCTTTCTTT.

This chain uses TRBV29-1 with TRBJ2-7, with 7 bases aligning to TRBD1. The ends lost 5 bases at V and 6 bases at J; junction bases unmatched: 13. Germline loops: CDR1 SQVTM, CDR2 ANQGSEA. The CDR3 consists of 14 residues. CDR3 residues: CSVQWQGDGGEQYF. The CDR3 nucleotides read TGCAGCGTTCAATGGCAGGGGGATGGGGGCGAGCAGTACTTC.